Sequencing of this TCR beta chain was carried out in a study of blood T cells in healthy people across ages. Points on this clonotype: This sequence may be a read error, since a much larger clone differs from it by one base.

This CDR3 comprises 14 residues. The extraction recovered at least 6 micrograms of total RNA per sample. Then a second PCR, running about 6 to 12 cycles, was carried out with a sample-barcoded 5' primer and a J-beta primer mix. TCRdb recomputed calls from the 5' RACE reads with MiXCR, one row per CDR3 protein. The sample records around 1,600,000 distinct CDR3 sequences, less than 45% being singletons. This receptor was taken from a woman younger than 30 in good health. The chain has TRBV21-1 and TRBJ2-3; the table assigns TRBD1, which was not confirmed against the DNA. TRBV21-1 represents a pseudogene. Material: blood. This CDR3 reads CASFGTRRPDTQYF. The CDR3 DNA follows: TGTGCCAGCTTCGGGACAAGGAGACCAGATACGCAGTATTTT.